This is a list of T cell receptor beta chains from one sample in a study of blood T cell repertoires in COVID-19. TCRdb keeps only in-frame clones here, not all; method: immunoSEQ multiplex PCR. The repertoire holds 400,000 to 500,000 clones, 88% seen once, with 1.4% in the top ten. Input material: PBMCs or T cells enriched from blood (not recorded which). The origin of the receptors is a woman between 18 and 29 years old who had been exposed to COVID-19. CDR3s include the opening cysteine and the closing phenylalanine or tryptophan. D genes are given only for firm matches. Part of the rows lack a size; the others show once, few, many or a class for expanded clones.

abundance,len,v_gene,d_gene,j_gene,CDR3nt,CDR3aa
.,13,TRBV7-2,TRBD1,TRBJ2-5,TGTGCCAGCAGCTCCGGGACAGGGGAGACCCAGTACTTC,CASSSGTGETQYF
.,13,TRBV4-1,.,TRBJ2-1,TGCGCCAGCAGCCATGGGCTTTACAATGAGCAGTTCTTC,CASSHGLYNEQFF
.,17,TRBV9,TRBD1,TRBJ2-1,TGTGCCAGCAGCGCCTCCACGAGACAGGGATACGGGAATGAGCAGTTCTTC,CASSASTRQGYGNEQFF
.,14,TRBV19,TRBD1,TRBJ1-1,TGTGCCAGTAGTACAACAGGGGGCCCTAAGGAGGCTTTCTTT,CASSTTGGPKEAFF
few,16,TRBV18,.,TRBJ1-5,TGTGCCAGCTCACCACGGGGCGCAGGGAAAGATCAGCCCCAGCATTTT,CASSPRGAGKDQPQHF
few,15,TRBV4-1,.,TRBJ1-1,TGCGCCAGCAGCCAAGGAGCGGGCATGAACACTGAAGCTTTCTTT,CASSQGAGMNTEAFF
.,16,TRBV4-3,TRBD2,TRBJ2-1,TGCGCCAGCAGCTTCCAGCTGGTGGGAGGGCCCAATGAGCAGTTCTTC,CASSFQLVGGPNEQFF
once,14,TRBV28,.,TRBJ1-2,TGTGCCAGCAGTCTCAGGGTCACAGTCTATGGCTACACCTTC,CASSLRVTVYGYTF
.,17,TRBV28,.,TRBJ1-5,TGTGCCAGCAGCTTCACTAAGACGGGGTATAGCAATCAGCCCCAGCATTTT,CASSFTKTGYSNQPQHF
.,12,TRBV24-1,.,TRBJ2-7,TGTGCCACCAGTGACAGGACAGACGAGCAGTACTTC,CATSDRTDEQYF
.,16,TRBV6-5,TRBD1,TRBJ1-2,TGTGCCAGCAGTTACGTATCGGGACAGGCTAACTATGGCTACACCTTC,CASSYVSGQANYGYTF
.,15,TRBV10-2,TRBD2,TRBJ2-2,TGCGCCAGCAGTGGGGGGGAGGGAGAAACCGGGGAGCTGTTTTTT,CASSGGEGETGELFF
.,14,TRBV7-3,.,TRBJ1-2,TGTGCCAGCAGCTTAAAAATAGTTCGCTATGGCTACACCTTC,CASSLKIVRYGYTF
.,12,TRBV19,.,TRBJ2-1,TGTGCCAGTAGTAGGGGGGATGGTTATCAGTTCTTC,CASSRGDGYQFF
.,17,TRBV7-2,TRBD1,TRBJ2-6,TGTGCCAGCAGCCCGGGGACAGGCAGCTCTGGGGCCAACGTCCTGACTTTC,CASSPGTGSSGANVLTF
.,13,TRBV28,.,TRBJ1-4,TGTGCCAGCAGGAGGCAGATAAATGAAAAACTGTTTTTT,CASRRQINEKLFF
.,15,TRBV18,TRBD1,TRBJ1-5,TGTGCCAGCTCTTCGAACAGGGGGAGTGATCAGCCCCAGCATTTT,CASSSNRGSDQPQHF
.,13,TRBV7-2,.,TRBJ2-2,TGTGCCAGCAGCTTAGTTAGCGCCGGGGAGCTGTTTTTT,CASSLVSAGELFF
once,17,TRBV4-1,TRBD2,TRBJ2-2,TGCGCCAGCAGACCGGGACTAGCGGGAGTACAGAGCGGGGAGCTGTTTTTT,CASRPGLAGVQSGELFF
.,15,TRBV4-1,.,TRBJ2-7,TGCGCCAGCAGCCTTGTCCAGGGGTCTACCTACGAGCAGTACTTC,CASSLVQGSTYEQYF
.,13,TRBV7-2,.,TRBJ2-7,TGTGCCAGCAGCTTAGGGCAGAACTACGAGCAGTACTTC,CASSLGQNYEQYF
.,13,TRBV5-6,.,TRBJ2-7,TGTGCCAGCAGCTCAGGGGTAGGGTATGAGCAGTACTTC,CASSSGVGYEQYF
.,18,TRBV13,TRBD1,TRBJ1-1,TGTGCCAGCAGCTTGGTTCGGCTTGGCAGGGGGATGGAAACTGAAGCTTTCTTT,CASSLVRLGRGMETEAFF
many,11,TRBV30,.,TRBJ2-1,TGTGCCTGGAGTGTACTGCATGAGCAGTTCTTC,CAWSVLHEQFF
.,12,TRBV7-9,.,TRBJ1-6,TGTGCCAGCAGCCCCCCTGGAGCACCCCTCCACTTT,CASSPPGAPLHF
.,15,TRBV6-5,TRBD2,TRBJ2-7,TGTGCCAGCAGGCCTCCGACTAGCGGGGGGAGCGAGCAGTACTTC,CASRPPTSGGSEQYF
once,16,TRBV18,TRBD1,TRBJ1-1,TGTGCCAGCTCGGAACTGGTCGCAGGGGGGAACTCTGAAGCTTTCTTT,CASSELVAGGNSEAFF
.,13,TRBV27,.,TRBJ2-7,TGTGCCAGCAGTCACAGCCTTACCTACGAGCAGTACTTC,CASSHSLTYEQYF
few,14,TRBV28,.,TRBJ1-4,TGTGCCAGCAGTTTAGGGGGCAGGGAGGAAAAACTGTTTTTT,CASSLGGREEKLFF
.,15,TRBV5-6,.,TRBJ2-5,TGTGCCAGCAGCTTGGCAGGCCAAATACAAGAGACCCAGTACTTC,CASSLAGQIQETQYF
.,15,TRBV28,.,TRBJ2-7,TGTGCCAGCCGAACGAGCGGGACAATCCCCTACGAGCAGTACTTC,CASRTSGTIPYEQYF
once,15,TRBV11-2,.,TRBJ1-1,TGTGCCAGCAGCTATGCTCCCCCGGGGAACACTGAAGCTTTCTTT,CASSYAPPGNTEAFF
.,14,TRBV27,.,TRBJ2-2,TGTGCCAGCAGCCGCCCCGGGGTTGTCGGGGAGCTGTTTTTT,CASSRPGVVGELFF
.,16,TRBV19,TRBD1,TRBJ2-2,TGTGCCAGTAGTCCCCGGGACAGGGGTTACACCGGGGAGCTGTTTTTT,CASSPRDRGYTGELFF
.,13,TRBV3-1/TRBV3-2,.,TRBJ1-2,TGTGCCAGCAGCCAAAAAATGCGGGCTGGCTACACCTTC,CASSQKMRAGYTF
once,21,TRBV6-6,TRBD2,TRBJ2-3,TGTGCCAGCAGTCTTTTCCAGAGCGGGGGGGCCTCCTTTTCTAGCACAGATACGCAGTATTTT,CASSLFQSGGASFSSTDTQYF
.,18,TRBV19,TRBD2,TRBJ2-7,TGTGCCAGTACACTGAAACTAGCGGGGGATCAAACCTCCTACGAGCAGTACTTC,CASTLKLAGDQTSYEQYF
.,15,TRBV28,.,TRBJ2-3,TGTGCCAGCAGGTTGACCTACGAGAGCGCAGATACGCAGTATTTT,CASRLTYESADTQYF
.,15,TRBV27,TRBD1,TRBJ1-5,TGTGCCAGCAGTTCCTGGGACAGTAGCAATCAGCCCCAGCATTTT,CASSSWDSSNQPQHF
.,19,TRBV4-2,.,TRBJ1-1,TGTGCCAGCAGCCAAGATCGAGTTTTGGGCCAAGACAGCAGGGCTGAAGCTTTCTTT,CASSQDRVLGQDSRAEAFF
few,14,TRBV5-1,TRBD1,TRBJ2-7,TGCGCCAGCAGCTTGGCCAGGGACAGGGACGAGCAGTACTTC,CASSLARDRDEQYF